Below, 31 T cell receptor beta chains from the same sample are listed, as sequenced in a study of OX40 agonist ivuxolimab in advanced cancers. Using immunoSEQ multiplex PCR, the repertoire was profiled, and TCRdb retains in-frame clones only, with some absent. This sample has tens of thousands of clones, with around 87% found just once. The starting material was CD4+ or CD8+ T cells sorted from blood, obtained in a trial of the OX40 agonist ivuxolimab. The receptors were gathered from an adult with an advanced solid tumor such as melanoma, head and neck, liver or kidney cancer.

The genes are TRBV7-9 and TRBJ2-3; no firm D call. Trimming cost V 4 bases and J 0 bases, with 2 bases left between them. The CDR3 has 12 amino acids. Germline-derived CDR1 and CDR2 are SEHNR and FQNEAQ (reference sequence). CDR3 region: CASSSSTDTQYF. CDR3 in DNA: TGTGCCAGCAGCTCGAGCACAGATACGCAGTATTTT.

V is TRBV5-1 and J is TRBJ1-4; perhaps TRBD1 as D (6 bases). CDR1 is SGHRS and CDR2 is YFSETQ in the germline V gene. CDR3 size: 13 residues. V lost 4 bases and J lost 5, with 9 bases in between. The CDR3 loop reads CASSPGQNEKLFF. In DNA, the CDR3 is TGCGCCAGCAGCCCTGGACAGAATGAAAAACTGTTTTTT.

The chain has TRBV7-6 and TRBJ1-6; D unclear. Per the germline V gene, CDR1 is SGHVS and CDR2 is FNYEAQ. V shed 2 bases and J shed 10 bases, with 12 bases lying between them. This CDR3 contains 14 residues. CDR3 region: CASSLYSSDSPLHF. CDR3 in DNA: TGTGCCAGCAGCTTATACAGTTCGGACTCACCCCTCCACTTT.

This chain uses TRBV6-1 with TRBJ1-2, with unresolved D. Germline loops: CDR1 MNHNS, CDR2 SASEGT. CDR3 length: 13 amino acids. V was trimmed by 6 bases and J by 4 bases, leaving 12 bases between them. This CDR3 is CASRATSIYGYTF. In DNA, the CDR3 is TGTGCCAGCAGGGCTACTTCTATCTATGGCTACACCTTC.

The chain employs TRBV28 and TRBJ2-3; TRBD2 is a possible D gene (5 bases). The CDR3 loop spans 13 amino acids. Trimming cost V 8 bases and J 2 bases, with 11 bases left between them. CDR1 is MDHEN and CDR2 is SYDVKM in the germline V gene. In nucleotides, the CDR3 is TGTGCCAGCTTCAGCGGCTACACAGATACGCAGTATTTT. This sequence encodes CASFSGYTDTQYF.

The CDR3 here is CASSPDAGVYEQYF. CDR3 bases: TGTGCCAGCAGCCCGGACGCCGGTGTTTACGAGCAGTACTTC. V gene TRBV2 combines with J gene TRBJ2-5; D is unclear. Gene TRBJ2-7 matches the end of the DNA better, so the J call may be wrong. The CDR3 length is 14 residues. From germline, CDR1 is SNHLY and CDR2 FYNNEI.

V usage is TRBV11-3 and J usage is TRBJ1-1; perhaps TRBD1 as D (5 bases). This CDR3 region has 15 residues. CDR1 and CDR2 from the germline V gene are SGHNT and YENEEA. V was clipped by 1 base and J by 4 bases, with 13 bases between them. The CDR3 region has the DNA TGTGCCAGCAGCTTAGGGGGCTCAGGAGGCACTGAAGCTTTCTTT. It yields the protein CASSLGGSGGTEAFF.

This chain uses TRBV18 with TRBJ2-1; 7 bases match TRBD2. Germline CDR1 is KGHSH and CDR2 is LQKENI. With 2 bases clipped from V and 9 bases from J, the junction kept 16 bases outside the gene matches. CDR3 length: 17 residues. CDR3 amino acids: CASSPILKAGPIVEQFF. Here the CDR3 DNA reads TGTGCCAGCTCACCAATACTTAAAGCGGGACCGATCGTTGAGCAGTTCTTC.

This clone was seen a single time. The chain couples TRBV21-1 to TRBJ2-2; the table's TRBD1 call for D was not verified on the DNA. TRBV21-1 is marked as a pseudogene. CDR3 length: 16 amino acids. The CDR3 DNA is TGTGCCAGCAGCAGCGACAGGCGCGCGTGGGCCGGGGAGCTGTTTTTT. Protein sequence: CASSSDRRAWAGELFF.

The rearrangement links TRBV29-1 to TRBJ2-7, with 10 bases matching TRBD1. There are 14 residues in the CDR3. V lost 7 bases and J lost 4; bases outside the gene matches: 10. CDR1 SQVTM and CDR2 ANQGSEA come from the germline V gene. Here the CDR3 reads CSAATGQGWYEQYF. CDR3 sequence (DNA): TGCAGCGCCGCGACGGGACAGGGGTGGTACGAGCAGTACTTC.

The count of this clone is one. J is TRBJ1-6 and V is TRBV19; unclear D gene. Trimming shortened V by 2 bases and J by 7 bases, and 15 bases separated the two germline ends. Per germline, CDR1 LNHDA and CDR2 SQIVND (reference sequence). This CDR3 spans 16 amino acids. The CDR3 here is CASSISWGGTNSPLHF. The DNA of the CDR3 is TGTGCCAGTAGTATAAGTTGGGGAGGAACCAATTCACCCCTCCACTTT.

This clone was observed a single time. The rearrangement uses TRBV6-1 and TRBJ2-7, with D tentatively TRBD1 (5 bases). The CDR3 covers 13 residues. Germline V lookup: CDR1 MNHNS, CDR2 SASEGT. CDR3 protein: CGLRKTAFSEQYF. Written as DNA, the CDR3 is TGTGGCCTGCGAAAGACAGCTTTTAGCGAGCAGTACTTC.

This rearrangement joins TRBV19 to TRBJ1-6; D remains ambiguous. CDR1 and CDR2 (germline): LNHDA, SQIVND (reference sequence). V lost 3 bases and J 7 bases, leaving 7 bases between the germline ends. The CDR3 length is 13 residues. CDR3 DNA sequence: TGTGCCAGTAGTATTTTAGGGAATTCACCCCTCCACTTT. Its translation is CASSILGNSPLHF. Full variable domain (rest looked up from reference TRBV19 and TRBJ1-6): DGGITQSPKYLFRKEGQNVTLSCEQNLNHDAMYWYRQDPGQGLRLIYYSQIVNDFQKGDIAEGYSVSREKKESFPLTVTSAQKNPTAFYLCASSILGNSPLHFGNGTRLTVT.

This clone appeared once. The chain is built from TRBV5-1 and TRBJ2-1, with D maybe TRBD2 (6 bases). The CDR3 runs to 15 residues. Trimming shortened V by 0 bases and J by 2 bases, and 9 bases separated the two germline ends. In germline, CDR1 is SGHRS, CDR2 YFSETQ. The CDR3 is CASSLEAGPYNEQFF. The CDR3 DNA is TGCGCCAGCAGCTTGGAGGCGGGACCCTACAATGAGCAGTTCTTC.

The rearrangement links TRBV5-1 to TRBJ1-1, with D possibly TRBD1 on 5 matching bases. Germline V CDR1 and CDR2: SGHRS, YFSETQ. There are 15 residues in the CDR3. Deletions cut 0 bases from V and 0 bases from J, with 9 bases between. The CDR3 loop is CASSLGGVMNTEAFF. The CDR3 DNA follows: TGCGCCAGCAGCTTGGGAGGGGTCATGAACACTGAAGCTTTCTTT.

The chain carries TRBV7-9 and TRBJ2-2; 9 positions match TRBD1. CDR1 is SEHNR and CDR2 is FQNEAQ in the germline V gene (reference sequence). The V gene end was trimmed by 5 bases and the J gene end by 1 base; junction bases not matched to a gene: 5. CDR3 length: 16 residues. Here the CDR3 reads CASSTRTGENTGELFF. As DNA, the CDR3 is TGTGCCAGCAGCACCAGGACAGGGGAGAACACCGGGGAGCTGTTTTTT.

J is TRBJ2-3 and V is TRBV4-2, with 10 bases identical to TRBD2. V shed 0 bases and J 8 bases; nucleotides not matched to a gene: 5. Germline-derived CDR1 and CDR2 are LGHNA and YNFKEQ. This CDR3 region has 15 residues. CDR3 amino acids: CASSQELSGGATQYF. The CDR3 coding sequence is TGTGCCAGCAGCCAAGAGCTAAGCGGGGGGGCTACGCAGTATTTT.

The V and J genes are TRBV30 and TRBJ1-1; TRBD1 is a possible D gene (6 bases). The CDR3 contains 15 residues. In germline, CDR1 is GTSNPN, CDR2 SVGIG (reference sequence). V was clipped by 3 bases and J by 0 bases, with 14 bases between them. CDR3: CAWRAGTPLNTEAFF. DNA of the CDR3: TGTGCCTGGAGAGCCGGGACACCCTTGAACACTGAAGCTTTCTTT.

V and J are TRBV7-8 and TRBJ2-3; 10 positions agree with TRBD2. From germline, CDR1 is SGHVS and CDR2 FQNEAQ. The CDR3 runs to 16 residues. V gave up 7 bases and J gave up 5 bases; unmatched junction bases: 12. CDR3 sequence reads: CASTRLAGLRGDTQYF. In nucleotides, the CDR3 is TGTGCCAGCACCAGACTAGCGGGTCTCCGCGGAGATACGCAGTATTTT.

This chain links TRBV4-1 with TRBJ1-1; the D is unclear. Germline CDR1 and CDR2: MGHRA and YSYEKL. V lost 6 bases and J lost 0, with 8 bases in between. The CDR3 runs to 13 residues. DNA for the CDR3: TGCGCCAGCAGGCGACGGATGAACACTGAAGCTTTCTTT. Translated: CASRRRMNTEAFF.

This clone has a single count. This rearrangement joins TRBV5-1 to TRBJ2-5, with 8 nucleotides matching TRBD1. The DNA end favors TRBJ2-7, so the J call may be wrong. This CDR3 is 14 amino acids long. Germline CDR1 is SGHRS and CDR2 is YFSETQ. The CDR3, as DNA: TGCGCCAGCAGCTTGGACAGGGGGTCCTACGAGCAGTACTTC. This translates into CASSLDRGSYEQYF.

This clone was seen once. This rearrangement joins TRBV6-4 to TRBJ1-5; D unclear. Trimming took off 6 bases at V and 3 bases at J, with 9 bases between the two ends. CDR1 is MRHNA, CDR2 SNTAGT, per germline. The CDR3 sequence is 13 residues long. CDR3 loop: CASSQWINQPQHF. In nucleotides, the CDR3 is TGTGCCAGCAGCCAATGGATCAATCAGCCCCAGCATTTT.

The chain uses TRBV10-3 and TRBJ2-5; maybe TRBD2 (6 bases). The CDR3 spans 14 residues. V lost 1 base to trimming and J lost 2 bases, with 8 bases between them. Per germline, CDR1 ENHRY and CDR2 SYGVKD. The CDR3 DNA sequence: TGTGCCATCAGTGAGTGGGACTTACAAGAGACCCAGTACTTC. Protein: CAISEWDLQETQYF.

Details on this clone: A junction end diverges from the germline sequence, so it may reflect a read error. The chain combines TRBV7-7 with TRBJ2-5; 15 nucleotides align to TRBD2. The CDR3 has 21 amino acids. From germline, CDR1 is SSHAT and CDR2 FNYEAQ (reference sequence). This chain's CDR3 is CASSLDFPLGGLAGGPQTQYF. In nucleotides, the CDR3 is TGTGCTAGCAGTTTAGACTTTCCGCTCGGTGGACTAGCGGGAGGGCCGCAGACCCAGTACTTC.

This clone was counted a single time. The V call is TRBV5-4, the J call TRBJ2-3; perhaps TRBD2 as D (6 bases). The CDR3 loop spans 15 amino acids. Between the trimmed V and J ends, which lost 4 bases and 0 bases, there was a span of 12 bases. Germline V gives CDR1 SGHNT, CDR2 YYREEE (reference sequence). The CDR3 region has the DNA TGTGCCAGCAGCCCCTGGGGAGGAAGCACAGATACGCAGTATTTT. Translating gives CASSPWGGSTDTQYF. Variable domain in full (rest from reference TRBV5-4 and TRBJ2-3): ETGVTQSPTHLIKTRGQQVTLRCSSQSGHNTVSWYQQALGQGPQFIFQYYREEENGRGNFPPRFSGLQFPNYSSELNVNALELDDSALYLCASSPWGGSTDTQYFGPGTRLTVL.

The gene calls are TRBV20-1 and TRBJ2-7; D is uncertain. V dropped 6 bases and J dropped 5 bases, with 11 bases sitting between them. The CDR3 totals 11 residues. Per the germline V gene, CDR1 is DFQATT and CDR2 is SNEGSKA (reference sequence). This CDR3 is CSASEWNEQYF. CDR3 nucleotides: TGCAGTGCCTCCGAATGGAACGAGCAGTACTTC.

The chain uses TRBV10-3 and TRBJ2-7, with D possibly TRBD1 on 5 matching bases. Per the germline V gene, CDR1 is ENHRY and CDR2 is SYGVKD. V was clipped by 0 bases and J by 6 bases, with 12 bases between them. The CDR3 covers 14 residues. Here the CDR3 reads CAISESQGEGEQYF. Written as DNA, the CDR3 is TGTGCCATCAGTGAGTCCCAGGGTGAAGGCGAGCAGTACTTC.

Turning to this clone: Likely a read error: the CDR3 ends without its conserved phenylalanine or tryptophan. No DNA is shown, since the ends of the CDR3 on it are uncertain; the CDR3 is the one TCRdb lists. CDR3 in amino acids: CATSRDPGTALWA. The chain carries TRBV15 and TRBJ2-7; TRBD1, the table's D call, lacks a check against the DNA. The germline gives CDR1 LNHNV, CDR2 YYDKDF (reference sequence). The CDR3 is made up of 13 amino acids, end residues included.

In DNA form, the CDR3 reads TGCGCCAGCAGCTTGGGTTGGGGGGCGACCACCGGGGAGCTGTTTTTT. Amino acids: CASSLGWGATTGELFF. This chain connects TRBV5-1 to TRBJ2-2; either TRBD1 or TRBD2 may supply D (6 bases each). V lost 0 bases and J 4 bases, leaving 13 bases between the germline ends. This CDR3 has 16 amino acids. Germline CDR1 reads SGHRS; CDR2 reads YFSETQ.

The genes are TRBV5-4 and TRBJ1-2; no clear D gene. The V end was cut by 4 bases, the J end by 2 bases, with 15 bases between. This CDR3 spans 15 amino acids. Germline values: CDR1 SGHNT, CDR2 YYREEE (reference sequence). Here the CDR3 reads CASSPTRGENYGYTF. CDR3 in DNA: TGTGCCAGCAGCCCGACCCGGGGTGAGAACTATGGCTACACCTTC.

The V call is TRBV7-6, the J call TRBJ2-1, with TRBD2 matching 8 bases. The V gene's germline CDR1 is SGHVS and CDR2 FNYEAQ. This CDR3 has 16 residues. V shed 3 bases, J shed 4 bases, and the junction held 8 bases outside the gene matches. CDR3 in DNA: TGTGCCAGCAGCTTTTCTCGCGGGGGGCCGTACAATGAGCAGTTCTTC. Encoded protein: CASSFSRGGPYNEQFF.